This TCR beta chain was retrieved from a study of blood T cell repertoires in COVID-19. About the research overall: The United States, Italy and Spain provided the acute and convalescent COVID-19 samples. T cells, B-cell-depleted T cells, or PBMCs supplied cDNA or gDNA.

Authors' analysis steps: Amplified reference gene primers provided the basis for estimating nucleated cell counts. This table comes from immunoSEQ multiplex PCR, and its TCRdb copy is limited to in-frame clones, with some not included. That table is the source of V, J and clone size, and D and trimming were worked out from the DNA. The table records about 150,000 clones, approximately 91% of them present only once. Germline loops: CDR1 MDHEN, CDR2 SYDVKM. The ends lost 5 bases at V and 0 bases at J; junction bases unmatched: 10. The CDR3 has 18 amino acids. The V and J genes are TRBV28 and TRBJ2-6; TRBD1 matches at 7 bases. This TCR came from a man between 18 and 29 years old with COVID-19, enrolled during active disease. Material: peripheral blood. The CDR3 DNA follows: TGTGCCAGCAGTCTCCGACAGGGCCTTTTCTCTGGGGCCAACGTCCTGACTTTC. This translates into CASSLRQGLFSGANVLTF.